This T cell receptor (beta chain) was profiled in a study of ipilimumab plus nivolumab after autologous stem cell transplantation. Study overall: The DLBCL group included primary refractory and relapsed cases.

Assay used: immunoSEQ multiplex PCR; TCRdb lists only in-frame clones, some missing. The repertoire holds roughly 11,000 clones, with approximately 69% as singletons. Germline V gene lookup returns CDR1 SGHVS and CDR2 FQNEAQ. V was trimmed by 2 bases and J by 5 bases, leaving 12 bases between them. CDR3 length equals 14 residues. This clonotype originated in a male donor with diffuse large B-cell lymphoma. This chain links TRBV7-8 with TRBJ1-1, with unresolved D. The starting material was PBMCs, obtained in a trial of ipilimumab plus nivolumab as post-transplant consolidation. The CDR3 is CASSLRTPTTEAFF. CDR3 nucleotide sequence: TGTGCCAGCAGCTTAAGGACTCCAACGACTGAAGCTTTCTTT.